The clone carrying this T cell receptor beta chain was picked up many times. This record comes from a study of blood T cells in healthy people across ages. It was with a sample-barcoded 5' primer and a J-beta primer mix that a second PCR of roughly 7 to 11 cycles was run. MiXCR was run by TCRdb on the 5' RACE reads, yielding one entry per CDR3 protein. The table shows around 870,000 distinct CDR3 sequences, with 29% occurring only once. The donors, aged about 6 to 90, were healthy Caucasians from Russia. From germline, CDR1 is SQVTM and CDR2 ANQGSEA. The trim removed 6 bases at V and 0 bases at J, leaving 2 bases unmatched. The CDR3 sequence is 13 residues long.

The sequence was collected from a woman of 80 years or more in good health. Sequenced material: blood. The V call is TRBV29-1, the J call TRBJ1-1; the match to TRBD1 covers 9 bases. CDR3 loop: CSVRQGVNTEAFF. The CDR3 DNA sequence: TGCAGCGTACGACAGGGGGTGAACACTGAAGCTTTCTTT.